This TCR beta chain was obtained from a study of T-cell memory formation after mild COVID-19. V lost 5 bases, J lost 1 base, and 5 bases lay in between. The CDR3 runs to 12 residues. The germline V gene has CDR1 KGHDR and CDR2 SFDVKD. This clonotype was counted at least ten times. Constant-segment primers and 5'RACE yielded cDNA libraries for TCR alpha and TCR beta, each carrying sample barcodes and UMIs. Using its own MiXCR run on the 5' RACE reads, TCRdb lists one record per CDR3 protein. The sample lists fewer than 250,000 distinct CDR3 sequences; under 30% were seen once. The chain links TRBV24-1 to TRBJ2-7; D could derive from TRBD1 or TRBD2 (5 bases each). The sequencing sample was made of PBMCs or a T cell subset sorted from them (not recorded which). The clonotype comes from an adult woman who had mild COVID-19 (a few samples of this study predate the infection). Cell type and time point are not known. As DNA, the CDR3 is TGTGCCACCAGTGGGGGGTCCTACGAGCAGTACTTC. Its translation is CATSGGSYEQYF.